The following is a T cell receptor beta chain sequence with its context. It lacks a known antigen. No base quality information exists; no much larger clone differs at one position. CDR1 and CDR2 were assigned from the germline V gene (reference sequence) as MNHNY and SVGAGI. Including the terminal cysteine and phenylalanine, the CDR3 comprises 14 residues. Only CDR3 DNA is held: 42 bases, read in frame from base 1. The V end loses 2 bases and the J end loses 1 base, and a stretch of 8 bases separates them. The data originate from a study of post-analysis software for immune sequencing data (dated by TCRdb to the mid-2010s). At the level of the whole study: Disease courses on record covered relapsing-remitting, secondary progressive and progressive-relapsing multiple sclerosis, though some patients had no subtype annotation. A subset of samples was prepared in parallel using single-end sample barcoding, then pooled and co-amplified after Illumina adapter ligation. The multiple sclerosis patient repertoires were compared with about a dozen previously published healthy control repertoires from donors aged about 6 to 28 years.

Beyond this particular receptor, the publication reports: Roughly 5 TRBV segments, including TRBV5-6, TRBV5-1 and TRBV20-1, were significantly more frequent in patients than controls. Direct clustering with F measure revealed strong co-clustering of samples prepared in the same batch, which led to a batch-effect correction. The control group was slightly older than the multiple sclerosis patient group. Significantly lower normalized Chao1 diversity was found in multiple sclerosis patients than in controls, suggesting substantial peripheral T-cell clonal expansion.

To demonstrate the VDJtools post-analysis software, TCR beta repertoires were profiled from the peripheral blood of 13 young patients with multiple sclerosis. The multiple sclerosis patients were children and adolescents between roughly 6 and 17 years of age. Libraries were built with PCR. TCRdb records Illumina HiSeq 2500 as the sequencer. To reduce PCR and sequencing biases, unique molecular identifiers were built into the TCR beta cDNA libraries. Approximately 500,000 cDNA molecules were obtained for every 1 to 10 million input T cells, so each molecule roughly corresponded to one T cell. The patient libraries were prepared and sequenced using the same protocol as the earlier healthy control dataset. Within a given batch, samples were prepared together, multiplexed and sequenced on the same HiSeq lane. Processing in the source paper ran as follows. Raw barcoded reads were processed with MIGEC, discarding single-read molecular identifier groups before consensus assembly and CDR3 extraction. Clonotype tables were post-analysed with VDJtools, normalizing diversity by down-sampling all datasets to the smallest sample size. In repertoire overlap clustering, CDR3 amino acid sequences, but not nucleotide sequences, were matched to correct batch-related cross-sample contamination. TCRdb passed the public sequencing reads through fastp at Q25 and MiXCR, retaining productive beta sequences. Identical CDR3 protein sequences are pooled into one entry, listed with their most common genes and DNA. What appears here as the V and J calls and clone size reflects TCRdb's work, not the paper's. The sample contains over 700,000 distinct CDR3 sequences, roughly 29% of them found a single time. The top ten clonotypes cover under 0.7% of the sample.

The receptor comes from a girl aged 5-17 years with multiple sclerosis. The sequenced sample was blood. Rearrangement joined TRBV6-6 to TRBJ1-1, with the identity of the D gene unclear. Read as DNA, the sequence is TGTGCCAGCAGTTACGAAACCTGGAACACTGAAGCTTTCTTT. It codes for CASSYETWNTEAFF.